This T cell receptor (beta chain) was captured by sequencing in a study of shared clonotypes between healthy human individuals. On this clone: The antigen is unknown.

Genomic DNA (from each subset) was split evenly across several immunoSEQ plates. Replicate PCRs run on sorted subsets employed 150 to 250 ng DNA, roughly 30,000 T cell genomes. Clones were sequenced by immunoSEQ multiplex PCR, and TCRdb holds only the in-frame ones, with some missing. The sample lists about 1 million clones, under 80% occurring once. Study-level findings and limits: Four donors had roughly 5.2% of their naive CD4 clonotypes in common.

The V and J ends lost 6 bases and 4 bases, in that order; junction bases with no gene match: 11. Germline CDR1 and CDR2: MNHNS and SASEGT. The CDR3 is made up of 15 amino acids. Sequencing was performed on memory CD4+ T cells sorted from blood. As for subset: CD45RA-negative fraction. V is TRBV6-1 and J is TRBJ1-1; 7 positions match TRBD1. The sequence came from a man in his late teens or twenties in good health. CDR3 nucleotide sequence: TGTGCCAGCAGGGGTGGCCGACAGGGCGGCACTGAAGCTTTCTTT. This translates into CASRGGRQGGTEAFF.